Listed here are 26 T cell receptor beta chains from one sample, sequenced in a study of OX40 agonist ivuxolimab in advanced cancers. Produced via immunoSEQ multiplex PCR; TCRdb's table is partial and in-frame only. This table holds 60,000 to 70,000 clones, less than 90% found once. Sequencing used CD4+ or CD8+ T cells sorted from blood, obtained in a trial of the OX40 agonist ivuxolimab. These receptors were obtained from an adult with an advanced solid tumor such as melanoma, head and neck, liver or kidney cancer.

The CDR3 DNA is TGTGCCAGCAGCTTCGGACAGGGTGTTGGTGGCTACACCTTC. Protein product: CASSFGQGVGGYTF. J is TRBJ1-2 and V is TRBV7-8; 8 bases fit TRBD1. From germline, CDR1 is SGHVS and CDR2 FQNEAQ. Trimming took 3 bases from V and 7 from J; bases not matched to a gene: 7. This CDR3 has 14 residues.

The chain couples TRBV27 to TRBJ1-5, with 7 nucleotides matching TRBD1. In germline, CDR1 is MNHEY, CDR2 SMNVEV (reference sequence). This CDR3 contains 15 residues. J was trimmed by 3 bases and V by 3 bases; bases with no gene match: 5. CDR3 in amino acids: CASSFSTGPNQPQHF. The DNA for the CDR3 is TGTGCCAGCAGTTTTTCGACAGGGCCCAATCAGCCCCAGCATTTT.

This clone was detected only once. The DNA of the CDR3 is TGTGCCAGCAGTTCCCCGGGGCCCGCGCAAGAGACCCAGTACTTC. As protein: CASSSPGPAQETQYF. The chain links TRBV28 to TRBJ2-5; D assignment may be TRBD1 or TRBD2 (5 bases each). Trimming cost V 4 bases and J 2 bases, with 14 bases left between them. The CDR3 length is 15 residues. CDR1 is MDHEN and CDR2 is SYDVKM in the germline V gene.

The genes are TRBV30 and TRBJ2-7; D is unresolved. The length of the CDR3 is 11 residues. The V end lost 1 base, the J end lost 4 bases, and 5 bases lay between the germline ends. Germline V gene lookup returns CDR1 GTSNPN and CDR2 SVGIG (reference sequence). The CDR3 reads CAWSAPYEQYF. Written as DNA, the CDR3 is TGTGCCTGGAGTGCACCATACGAGCAGTACTTC. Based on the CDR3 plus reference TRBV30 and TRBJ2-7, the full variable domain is SQTIHQWPATLVQPVGSPLSLECTVEGTSNPNLYWYRQAAGRGLQLLFYSVGIGQISSEVPQNLSASRPQDRQFILSSKKLLLSDSGFYLCAWSAPYEQYFGPGTRLTVT.

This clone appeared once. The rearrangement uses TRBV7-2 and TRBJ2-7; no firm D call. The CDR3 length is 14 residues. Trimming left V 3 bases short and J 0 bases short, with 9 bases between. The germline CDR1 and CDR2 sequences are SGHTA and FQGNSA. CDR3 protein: CASSFRVSSYEQYF. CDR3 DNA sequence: TGTGCCAGCAGCTTCCGGGTATCCTCCTACGAGCAGTACTTC.

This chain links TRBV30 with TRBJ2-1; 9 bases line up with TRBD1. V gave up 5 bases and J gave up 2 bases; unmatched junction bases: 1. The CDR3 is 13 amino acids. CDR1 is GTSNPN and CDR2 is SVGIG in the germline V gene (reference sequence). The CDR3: CAWGTGTYNEQFF. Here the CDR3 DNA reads TGTGCCTGGGGGACAGGGACCTACAATGAGCAGTTCTTC.

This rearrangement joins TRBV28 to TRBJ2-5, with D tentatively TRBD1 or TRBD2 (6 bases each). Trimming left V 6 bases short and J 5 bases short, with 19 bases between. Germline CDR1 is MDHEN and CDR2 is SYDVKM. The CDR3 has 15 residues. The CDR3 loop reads CASRGGQGIWETQYF. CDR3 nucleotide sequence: TGTGCCAGCAGGGGGGGCCAGGGGATTTGGGAGACCCAGTACTTC.

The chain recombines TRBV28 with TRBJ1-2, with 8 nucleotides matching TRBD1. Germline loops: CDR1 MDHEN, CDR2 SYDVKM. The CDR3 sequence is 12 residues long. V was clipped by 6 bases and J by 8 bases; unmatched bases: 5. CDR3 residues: CASRTGARGYTF. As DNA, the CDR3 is TGTGCCAGCAGGACAGGGGCTCGCGGCTACACCTTC.

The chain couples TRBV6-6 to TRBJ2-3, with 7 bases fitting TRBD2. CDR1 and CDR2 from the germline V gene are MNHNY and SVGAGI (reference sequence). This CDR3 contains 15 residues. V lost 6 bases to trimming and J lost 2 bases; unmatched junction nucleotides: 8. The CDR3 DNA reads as TGTGCCAGCAGCCGTTGGGACTACCACACAGATACGCAGTATTTT. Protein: CASSRWDYHTDTQYF.

The chain's CDR3 is CASSPRTGPPGYTF. The CDR3 bases are TGTGCCAGCAGTCCCAGGACAGGACCGCCGGGCTACACCTTC. The gene calls are TRBV28 and TRBJ1-2; 7 bases align to TRBD1. The J segment lost 8 bases and the V segment lost 5 bases, leaving 11 bases of the junction unmatched. The CDR3 has 14 residues. Germline V gene data show CDR1 as MDHEN and CDR2 as SYDVKM.

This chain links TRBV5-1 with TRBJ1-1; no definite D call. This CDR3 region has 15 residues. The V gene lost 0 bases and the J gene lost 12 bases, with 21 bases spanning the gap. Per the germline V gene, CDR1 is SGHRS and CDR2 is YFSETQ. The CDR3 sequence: CASSLGPSDAVNSFF. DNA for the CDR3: TGCGCCAGCAGCTTGGGACCTTCGGACGCGGTCAATTCTTTCTTT.

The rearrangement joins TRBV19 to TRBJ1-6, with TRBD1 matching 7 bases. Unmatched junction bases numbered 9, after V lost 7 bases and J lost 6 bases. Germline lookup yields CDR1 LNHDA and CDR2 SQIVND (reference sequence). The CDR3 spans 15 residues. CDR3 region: CASTIRTGGNSPLHF. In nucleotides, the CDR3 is TGTGCCAGTACCATACGGACAGGCGGTAATTCACCCCTCCACTTT.

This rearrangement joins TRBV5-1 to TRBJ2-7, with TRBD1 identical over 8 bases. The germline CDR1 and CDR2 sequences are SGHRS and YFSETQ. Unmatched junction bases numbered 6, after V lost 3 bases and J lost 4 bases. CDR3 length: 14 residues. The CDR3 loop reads CASSSQGAGYEQYF. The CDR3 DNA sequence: TGCGCCAGCAGCTCCCAGGGGGCGGGGTACGAGCAGTACTTC.

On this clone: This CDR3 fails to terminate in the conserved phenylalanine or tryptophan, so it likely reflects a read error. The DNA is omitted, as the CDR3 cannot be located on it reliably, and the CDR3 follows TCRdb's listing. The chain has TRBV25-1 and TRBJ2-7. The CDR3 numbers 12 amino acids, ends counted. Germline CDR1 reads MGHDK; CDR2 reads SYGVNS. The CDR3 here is CASIPRKGPSFC.

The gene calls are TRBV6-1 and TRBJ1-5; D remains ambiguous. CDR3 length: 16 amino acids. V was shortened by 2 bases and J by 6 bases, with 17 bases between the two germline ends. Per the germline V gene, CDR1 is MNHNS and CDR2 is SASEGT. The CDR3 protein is CASSEFRSRVGQPQHF. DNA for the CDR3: TGTGCCAGCAGTGAATTTCGGTCAAGGGTGGGTCAGCCCCAGCATTTT.

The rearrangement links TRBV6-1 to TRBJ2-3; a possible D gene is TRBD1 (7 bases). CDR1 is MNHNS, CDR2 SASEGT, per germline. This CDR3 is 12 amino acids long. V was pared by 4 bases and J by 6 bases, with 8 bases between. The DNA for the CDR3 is TGTGCCAGCAGTGCAGGGGGGGATACGCAGTATTTT. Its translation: CASSAGGDTQYF.

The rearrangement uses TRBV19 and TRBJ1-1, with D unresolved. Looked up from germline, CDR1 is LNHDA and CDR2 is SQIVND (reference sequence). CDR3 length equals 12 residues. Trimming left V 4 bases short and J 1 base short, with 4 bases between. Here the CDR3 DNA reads TGTGCCAGTAGTAGCAGGAACACTGAAGCTTTCTTT. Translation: CASSSRNTEAFF.

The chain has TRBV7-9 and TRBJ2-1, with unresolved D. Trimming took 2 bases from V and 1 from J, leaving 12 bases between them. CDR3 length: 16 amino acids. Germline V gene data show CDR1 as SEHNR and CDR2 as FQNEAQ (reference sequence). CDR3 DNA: TGTGCCAGCAGCTTACTCGTCTCGTTGTCCTACAATGAGCAGTTCTTC. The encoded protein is CASSLLVSLSYNEQFF.

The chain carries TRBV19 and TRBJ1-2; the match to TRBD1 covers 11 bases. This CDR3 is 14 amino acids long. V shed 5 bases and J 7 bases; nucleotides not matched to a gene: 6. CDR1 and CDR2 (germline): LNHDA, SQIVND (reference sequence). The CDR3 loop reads CASSDGQGARGYTF. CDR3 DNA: TGTGCCAGTAGTGACGGACAGGGGGCGCGTGGCTACACCTTC.

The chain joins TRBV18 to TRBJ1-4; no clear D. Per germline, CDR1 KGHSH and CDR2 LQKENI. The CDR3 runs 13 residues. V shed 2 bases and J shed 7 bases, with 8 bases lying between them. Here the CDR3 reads CASSPREVEKLFF. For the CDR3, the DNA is TGTGCCAGCTCACCAAGGGAGGTTGAAAAACTGTTTTTT.

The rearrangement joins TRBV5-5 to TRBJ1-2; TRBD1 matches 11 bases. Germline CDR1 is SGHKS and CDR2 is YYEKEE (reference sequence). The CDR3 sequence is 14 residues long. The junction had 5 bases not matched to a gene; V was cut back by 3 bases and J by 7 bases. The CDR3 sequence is CASSWPGTGGGYTF. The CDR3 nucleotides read TGTGCCAGCAGCTGGCCCGGGACAGGGGGTGGCTACACCTTC.

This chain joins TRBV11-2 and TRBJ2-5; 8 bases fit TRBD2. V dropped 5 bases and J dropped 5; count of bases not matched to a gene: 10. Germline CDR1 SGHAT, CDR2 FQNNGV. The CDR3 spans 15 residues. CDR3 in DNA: TGTGCCAGCAGCCCCGGGACTAGGGCATTGGAGACCCAGTACTTC. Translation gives CASSPGTRALETQYF.

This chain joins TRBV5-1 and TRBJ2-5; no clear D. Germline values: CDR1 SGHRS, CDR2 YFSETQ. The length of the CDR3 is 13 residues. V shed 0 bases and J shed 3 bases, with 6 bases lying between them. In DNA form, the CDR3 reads TGCGCCAGCAGCTTGGGAGGTAAAGAGACCCAGTACTTC. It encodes CASSLGGKETQYF.

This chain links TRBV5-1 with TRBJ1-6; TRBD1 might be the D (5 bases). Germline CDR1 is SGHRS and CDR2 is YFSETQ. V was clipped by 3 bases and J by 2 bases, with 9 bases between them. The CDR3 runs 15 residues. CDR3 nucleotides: TGCGCCAGCAGCTCTCGGGGGACCTATAATTCACCCCTCCACTTT. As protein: CASSSRGTYNSPLHF.

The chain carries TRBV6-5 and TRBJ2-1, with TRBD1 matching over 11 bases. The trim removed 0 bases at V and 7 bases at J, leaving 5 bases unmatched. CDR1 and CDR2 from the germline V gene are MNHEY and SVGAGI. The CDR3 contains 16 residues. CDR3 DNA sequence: TGTGCCAGCAGTTACTCCTGGACAGGGGGCCTTAATGAGCAGTTCTTC. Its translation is CASSYSWTGGLNEQFF.

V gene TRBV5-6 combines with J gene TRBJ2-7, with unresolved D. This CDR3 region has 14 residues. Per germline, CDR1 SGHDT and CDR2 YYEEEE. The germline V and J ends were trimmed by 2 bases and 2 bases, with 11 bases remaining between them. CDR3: CASSLTGQTYEQYF. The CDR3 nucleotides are TGTGCCAGCAGCTTAACCGGGCAGACCTACGAGCAGTACTTC. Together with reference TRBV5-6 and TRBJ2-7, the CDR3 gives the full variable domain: DAGVTQSPTHLIKTRGQQVTLRCSPKSGHDTVSWYQQALGQGPQFIFQYYEEEERQRGNFPDRFSGHQFPNYSSELNVNALLLGDSALYLCASSLTGQTYEQYFGPGTRLTVT.